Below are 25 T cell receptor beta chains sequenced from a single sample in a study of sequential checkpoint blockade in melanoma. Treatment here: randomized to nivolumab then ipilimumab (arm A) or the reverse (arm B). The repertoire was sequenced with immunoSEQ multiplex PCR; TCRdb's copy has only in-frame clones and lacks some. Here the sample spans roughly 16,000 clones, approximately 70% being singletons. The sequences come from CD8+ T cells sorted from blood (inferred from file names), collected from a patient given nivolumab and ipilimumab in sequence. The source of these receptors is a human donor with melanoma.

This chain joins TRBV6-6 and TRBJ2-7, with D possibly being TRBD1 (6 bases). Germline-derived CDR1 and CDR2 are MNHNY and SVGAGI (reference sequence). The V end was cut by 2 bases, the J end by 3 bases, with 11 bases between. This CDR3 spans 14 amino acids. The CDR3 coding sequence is TGTGCCAGCAGTTACGGGCAGGGGCGCTACGAGCAGTACTTC. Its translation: CASSYGQGRYEQYF.

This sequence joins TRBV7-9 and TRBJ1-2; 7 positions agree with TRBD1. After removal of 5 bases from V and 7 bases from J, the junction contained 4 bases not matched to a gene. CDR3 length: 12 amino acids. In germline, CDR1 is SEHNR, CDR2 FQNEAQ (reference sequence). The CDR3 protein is CASSPGQIGYTF. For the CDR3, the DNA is TGTGCCAGCAGCCCGGGACAGATTGGCTACACCTTC.

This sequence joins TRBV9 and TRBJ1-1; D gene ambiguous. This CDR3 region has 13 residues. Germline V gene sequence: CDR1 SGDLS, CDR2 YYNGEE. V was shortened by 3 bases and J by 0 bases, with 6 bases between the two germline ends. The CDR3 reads CASSARVNTEAFF. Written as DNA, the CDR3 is TGTGCCAGCAGCGCACGGGTGAACACTGAAGCTTTCTTT.

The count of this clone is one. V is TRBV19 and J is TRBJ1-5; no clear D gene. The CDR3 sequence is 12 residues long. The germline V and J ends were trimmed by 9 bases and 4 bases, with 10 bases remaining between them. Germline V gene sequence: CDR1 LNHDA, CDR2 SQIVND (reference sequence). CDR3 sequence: CASCPGNQPQHF. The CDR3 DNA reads TGTGCCAGCTGTCCGGGGAATCAGCCCCAGCATTTT.

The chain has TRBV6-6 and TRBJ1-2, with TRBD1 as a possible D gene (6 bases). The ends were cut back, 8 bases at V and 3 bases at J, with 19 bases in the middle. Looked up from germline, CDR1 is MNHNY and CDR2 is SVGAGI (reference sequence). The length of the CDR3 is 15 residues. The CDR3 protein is CASLGQNGYDYGYTF. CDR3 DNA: TGTGCCAGCCTCGGACAGAACGGCTATGACTATGGCTACACCTTC.

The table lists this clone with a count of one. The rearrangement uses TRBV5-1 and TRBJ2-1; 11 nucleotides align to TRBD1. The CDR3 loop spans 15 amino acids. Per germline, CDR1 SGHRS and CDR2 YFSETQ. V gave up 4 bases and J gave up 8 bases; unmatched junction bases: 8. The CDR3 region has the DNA TGCGCCAGCAGCGGACAGGGGGCTGGTTTCGATGAGCAGTTCTTC. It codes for CASSGQGAGFDEQFF.

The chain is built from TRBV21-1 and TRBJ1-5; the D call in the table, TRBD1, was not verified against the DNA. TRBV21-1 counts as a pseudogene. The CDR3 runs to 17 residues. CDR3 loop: CASSKVGQGVSNQPQHF. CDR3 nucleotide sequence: TGTGCCAGCAGCAAAGTGGGTCAGGGGGTTAGCAATCAGCCCCAGCATTTT.

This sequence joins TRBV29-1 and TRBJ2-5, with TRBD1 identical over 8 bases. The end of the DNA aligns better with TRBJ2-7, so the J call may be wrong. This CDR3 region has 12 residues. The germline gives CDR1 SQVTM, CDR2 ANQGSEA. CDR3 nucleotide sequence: TGCAGCGTACGGGACAGGAAGTACGAGCAGTACTTC. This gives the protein CSVRDRKYEQYF.

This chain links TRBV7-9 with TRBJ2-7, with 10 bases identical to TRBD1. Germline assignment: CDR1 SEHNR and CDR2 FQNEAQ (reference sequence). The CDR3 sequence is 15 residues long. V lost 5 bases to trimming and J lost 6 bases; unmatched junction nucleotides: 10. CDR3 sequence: CASSQVPGQGREQYF. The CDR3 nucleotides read TGTGCCAGCAGCCAAGTTCCGGGACAGGGGCGCGAGCAGTACTTC.

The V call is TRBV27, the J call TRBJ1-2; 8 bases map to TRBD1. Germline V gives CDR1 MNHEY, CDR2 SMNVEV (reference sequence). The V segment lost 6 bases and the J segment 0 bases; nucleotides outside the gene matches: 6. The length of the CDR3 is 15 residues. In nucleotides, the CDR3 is TGTGCCAGCAGCACGCAGACAGGGGCTAACTATGGCTACACCTTC. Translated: CASSTQTGANYGYTF.

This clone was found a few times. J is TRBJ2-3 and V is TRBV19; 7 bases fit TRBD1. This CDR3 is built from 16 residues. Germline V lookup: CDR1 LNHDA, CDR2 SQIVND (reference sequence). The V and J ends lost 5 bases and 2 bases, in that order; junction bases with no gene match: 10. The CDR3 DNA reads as TGTGCCAGTAGTCTCGGGACAGCCCTGGACACAGATACGCAGTATTTT. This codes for CASSLGTALDTDTQYF.

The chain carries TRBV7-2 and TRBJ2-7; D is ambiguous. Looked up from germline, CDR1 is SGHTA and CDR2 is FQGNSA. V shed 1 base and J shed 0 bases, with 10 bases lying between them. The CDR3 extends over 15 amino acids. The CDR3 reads CASSLEVVSSYEQYF. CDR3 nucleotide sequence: TGTGCCAGCAGCTTAGAAGTAGTGAGCTCCTACGAGCAGTACTTC.

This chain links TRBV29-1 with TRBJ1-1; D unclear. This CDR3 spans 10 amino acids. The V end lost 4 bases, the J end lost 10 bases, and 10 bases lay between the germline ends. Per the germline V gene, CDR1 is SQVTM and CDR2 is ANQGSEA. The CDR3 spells CSVVRVGAFF. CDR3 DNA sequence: TGCAGCGTTGTACGGGTAGGAGCTTTCTTT.

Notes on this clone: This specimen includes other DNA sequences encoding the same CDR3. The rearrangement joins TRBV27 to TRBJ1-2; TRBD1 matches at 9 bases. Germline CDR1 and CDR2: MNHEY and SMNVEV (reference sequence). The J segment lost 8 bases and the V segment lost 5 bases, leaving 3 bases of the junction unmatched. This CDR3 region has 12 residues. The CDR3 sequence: CASSRTGDGYTF. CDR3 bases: TGTGCCAGCAGTCGGACAGGGGACGGCTACACCTTC.

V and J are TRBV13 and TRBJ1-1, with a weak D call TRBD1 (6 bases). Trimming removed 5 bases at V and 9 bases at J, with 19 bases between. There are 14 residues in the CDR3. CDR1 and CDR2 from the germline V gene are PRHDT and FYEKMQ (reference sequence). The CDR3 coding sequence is TGTGCCAGCAGCCACAGGGCCAGGGAATTCAAAGCTTTCTTT. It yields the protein CASSHRAREFKAFF.

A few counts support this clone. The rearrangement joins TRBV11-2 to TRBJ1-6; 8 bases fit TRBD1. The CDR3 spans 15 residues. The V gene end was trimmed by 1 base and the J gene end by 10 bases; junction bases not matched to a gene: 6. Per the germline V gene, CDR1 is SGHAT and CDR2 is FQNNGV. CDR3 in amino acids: CASSLVPTGESPLHF. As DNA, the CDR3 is TGTGCCAGCAGCTTAGTCCCGACAGGGGAATCACCCCTCCACTTT.

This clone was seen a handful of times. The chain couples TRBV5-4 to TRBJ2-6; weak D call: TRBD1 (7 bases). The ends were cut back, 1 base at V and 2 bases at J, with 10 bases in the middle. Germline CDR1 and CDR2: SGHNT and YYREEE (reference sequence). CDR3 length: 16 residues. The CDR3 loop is CASSLRRGAGANVLTF. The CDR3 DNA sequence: TGTGCCAGCAGCTTGCGCAGGGGGGCTGGGGCCAACGTCCTGACTTTC.

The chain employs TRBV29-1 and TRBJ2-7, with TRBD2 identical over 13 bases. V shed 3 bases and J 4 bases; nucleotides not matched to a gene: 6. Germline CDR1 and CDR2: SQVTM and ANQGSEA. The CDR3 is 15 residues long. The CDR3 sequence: CSVEGLAGHRYEQYF. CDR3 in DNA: TGCAGCGTTGAGGGACTAGCGGGACACAGGTACGAGCAGTACTTC.

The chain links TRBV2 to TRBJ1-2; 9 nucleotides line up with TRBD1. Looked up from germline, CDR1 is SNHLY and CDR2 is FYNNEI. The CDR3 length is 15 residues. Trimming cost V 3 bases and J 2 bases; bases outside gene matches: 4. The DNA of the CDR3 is TGTGCCAGCAGTGAGATGACAGGGGGGAACTATGGCTACACCTTC. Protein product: CASSEMTGGNYGYTF.

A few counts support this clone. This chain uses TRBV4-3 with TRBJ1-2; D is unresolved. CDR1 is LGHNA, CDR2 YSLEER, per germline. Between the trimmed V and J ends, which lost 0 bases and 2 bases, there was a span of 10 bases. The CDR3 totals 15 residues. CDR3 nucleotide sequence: TGCGCCAGCAGCCAAGATAACAATCAGAACTATGGCTACACCTTC. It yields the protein CASSQDNNQNYGYTF.

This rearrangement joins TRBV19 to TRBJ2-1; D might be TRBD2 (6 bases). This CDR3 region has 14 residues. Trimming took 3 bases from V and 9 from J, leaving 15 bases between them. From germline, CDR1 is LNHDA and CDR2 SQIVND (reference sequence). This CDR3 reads CASSIWEELGEQFF. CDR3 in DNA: TGTGCCAGTAGTATCTGGGAGGAGCTGGGTGAGCAGTTCTTC.

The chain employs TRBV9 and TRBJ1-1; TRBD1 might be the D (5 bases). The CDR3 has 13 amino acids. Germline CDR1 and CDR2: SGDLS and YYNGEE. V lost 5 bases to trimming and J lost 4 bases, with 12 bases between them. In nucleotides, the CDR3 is TGTGCCAGCAGTCCTCGTGACAGCACTGAAGCTTTCTTT. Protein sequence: CASSPRDSTEAFF.

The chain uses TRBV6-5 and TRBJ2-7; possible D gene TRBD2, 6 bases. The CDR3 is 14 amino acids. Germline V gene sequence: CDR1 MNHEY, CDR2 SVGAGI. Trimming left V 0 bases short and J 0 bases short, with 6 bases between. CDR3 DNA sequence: TGTGCCAGCAGTTACTCAGCGGGCTCCTACGAGCAGTACTTC. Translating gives CASSYSAGSYEQYF.

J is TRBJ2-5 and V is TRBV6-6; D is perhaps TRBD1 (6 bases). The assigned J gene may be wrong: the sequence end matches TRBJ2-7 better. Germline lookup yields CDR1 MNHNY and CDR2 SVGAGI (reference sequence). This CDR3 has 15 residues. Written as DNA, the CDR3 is TGTGCCAGCAGTATGACCCGGGACAACCCCTACGAGCAGTACTTC. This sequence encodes CASSMTRDNPYEQYF.

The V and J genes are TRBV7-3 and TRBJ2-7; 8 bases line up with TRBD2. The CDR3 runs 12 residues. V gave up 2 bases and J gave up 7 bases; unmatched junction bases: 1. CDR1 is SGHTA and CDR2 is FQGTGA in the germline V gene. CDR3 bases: TGTGCCAGCAGCTTACCGGGGGGGGAGCAGTACTTC. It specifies CASSLPGGEQYF.